This T cell receptor beta chain is from a study of blood T cells in healthy people across ages. Study summary: T cells yielded about one barcoded beta molecule per two cells through template switching.

Caucasian individuals from Russia who were healthy and aged about 6 to 100 acted as donors. Overall study findings and caveats: There was no known CMV status for donors, so expanded clonotype changes were possibly confounded.

Note on this clonotype: No antigen is known for it.

Alongside a J-beta primer mix, a sample-barcoded 5' primer served in a second PCR lasting roughly 7 to 11 cycles. Each cDNA molecule was tagged by a template-switch adaptor with 12 random nucleotides. TCRdb analysed the 5' RACE reads with MiXCR anew, one entry per CDR3 protein. The table shows 1 million to 1.2 million distinct CDR3 sequences, with 35% to 45% occurring only once. The V and J ends lost 4 bases and 3 bases, in that order; junction bases with no gene match: 21. CDR1 is SEHNR, CDR2 FQNEAQ, per germline (reference sequence). The CDR3 totals 20 residues. The chain links TRBV7-9 to TRBJ2-3; TRBD1 matches 8 bases. Material for sequencing was blood. The TCR sequence derives from a man between 18 and 35 years old in good health. Here the CDR3 reads CASSWGPGQEGKVRTDTQYF. The CDR3 DNA reads TGTGCCAGCAGCTGGGGGCCGGGACAGGAAGGAAAAGTGAGAACAGATACGCAGTATTTT.